The 11 T cell receptor beta chains below all came from one sample that was sequenced in a study of identical twins. MiXCR was run by TCRdb on the 5' RACE reads, yielding one entry per CDR3 protein. Of about 470,000 distinct CDR3 sequences listed, approximately 24% are singletons. In addition, the sample was reused for a study of T cells expressing NK-cell markers.

Sequenced material: CD4+ T cells sorted from blood. All receptors derive from a woman aged 18-29 years in good health.

This clonotype showed up just a few times. The V gene is TRBV11-3, the J gene TRBJ2-1, with no clear D. V lost 4 bases and J 8 bases, leaving 18 bases between the germline ends. CDR1 SGHNT and CDR2 YENEEA come from the germline V gene. The CDR3 has 15 residues. CDR3 in amino acids: CASSSLVRKQDEQFF. As DNA, the CDR3 is TGTGCCAGCAGCTCTTTAGTTCGAAAGCAGGATGAGCAGTTCTTC.

The V gene is TRBV5-1, the J gene TRBJ2-2; D is unclear. Looked up from germline, CDR1 is SGHRS and CDR2 is YFSETQ. The CDR3 totals 12 residues. The V gene lost 0 bases and the J gene lost 10 bases, with 7 bases spanning the gap. CDR3: CASSLGPVELFF. The CDR3 DNA reads as TGCGCCAGCAGCTTGGGTCCCGTGGAGCTGTTTTTT.

The rearrangement links TRBV18 to TRBJ1-6; 7 bases fit TRBD1. Looked up from germline, CDR1 is KGHSH and CDR2 is LQKENI. V dropped 8 bases and J dropped 0; count of bases not matched to a gene: 13. The CDR3 is made up of 18 amino acids. Here the CDR3 reads CASASTGAPSSYNSPLHF. The CDR3 bases are TGTGCCAGCGCAAGTACAGGGGCCCCGAGCTCCTATAATTCACCCCTCCACTTT.

This chain links TRBV29-1 with TRBJ2-7; D is ambiguous. V was clipped by 4 bases and J by 2 bases, with 9 bases between them. The CDR3 covers 12 residues. The germline gives CDR1 SQVTM, CDR2 ANQGSEA. Here the CDR3 reads CSVGTGPYEQYF. The CDR3 nucleotides are TGCAGCGTTGGTACCGGACCCTACGAGCAGTACTTC.

The chain employs TRBV20-1 and TRBJ1-2; D gene uncertain. Between the trimmed V and J ends, which lost 0 bases and 14 bases, there was a span of 7 bases. The CDR3 sequence is 9 residues long. Germline CDR1 DFQATT, CDR2 SNEGSKA (reference sequence). The CDR3 nucleotides are TGCAGTGCTAGAGATCTATATACCTTC. Amino acids: CSARDLYTF.

This clonotype was counted once. The chain has TRBV12-3 or TRBV12-4 and TRBJ2-1; 8 nucleotides line up with TRBD2. J was trimmed by 5 bases and V by 3 bases; bases with no gene match: 9. CDR3 length: 16 residues. The DNA for the CDR3 is TGTGCCAGCAGTTTCAGGTCGGGAGGGCCCCACAATGAGCAGTTCTTC. Translation: CASSFRSGGPHNEQFF.

This chain connects TRBV27 to TRBJ2-1, with 10 bases identical to TRBD2. This CDR3 comprises 15 residues. Germline values: CDR1 MNHEY, CDR2 SMNVEV (reference sequence). With V trimmed by 5 bases and J by 4 bases, 5 bases remained unmatched. CDR3 DNA: TGTGCCAGCAGTGCTCCTAGCGGGGGATACAATGAGCAGTTCTTC. Translating gives CASSAPSGGYNEQFF.

In DNA, the CDR3 is TGCAGTGCCGTACAGGGGAACTACGAGCAGTACTTC. It is translated as CSAVQGNYEQYF. J is TRBJ2-7 and V is TRBV20-1; TRBD1 matches 7 bases. The J segment lost 3 bases and the V segment lost 6 bases, leaving 5 bases of the junction unmatched. CDR1 DFQATT and CDR2 SNEGSKA come from the germline V gene (reference sequence). The CDR3 loop spans 12 amino acids.

The J gene is TRBJ2-3, the V gene TRBV4-3; a possible D gene is TRBD2 (6 bases). The CDR3 is 14 residues long. Germline loops: CDR1 LGHNA, CDR2 YSLEER. The V end was cut by 2 bases, the J end by 5 bases, with 11 bases between. CDR3: CASSQLSGGDTQYF. DNA for the CDR3: TGCGCCAGCAGCCAACTCTCCGGGGGAGATACGCAGTATTTT.

The CDR3 DNA is TGTGCCAGCAGTGGGGTTAGAGATACGCAGTATTTT. It codes for CASSGVRDTQYF. This rearrangement joins TRBV6-6 to TRBJ2-3; D gene ambiguous. The V end was cut by 5 bases, the J end by 5 bases, with 8 bases between. The CDR3 is made up of 12 amino acids. In germline, CDR1 is MNHNY, CDR2 SVGAGI (reference sequence).

This clonotype has just a few counts. This chain connects TRBV7-8 to TRBJ2-1; no firm D call. The ends were cut back, 1 base at V and 4 bases at J, with 11 bases in the middle. Germline CDR1 SGHVS, CDR2 FQNEAQ. This CDR3 spans 15 amino acids. The DNA for the CDR3 is TGTGCCAGCAGCTTAGGTTTCATTCTATACAATGAGCAGTTCTTC. It translates to CASSLGFILYNEQFF.